This T cell receptor (beta chain) was obtained from a study of blood T cell repertoires in COVID-19. CDR3 length: 21 residues. As handled by the study authors: Amplification from reference gene primers served as the basis for estimated nucleated cell counts. TCRdb's copy holds only in-frame clones and misses some; the assay was immunoSEQ multiplex PCR. V, J and clone size derive from that table, while D and trimming were established from the DNA sequence. The sample comprises under 80,000 clones, about 80% of which are singletons, and about 20% rests with the top ten. V gene TRBV21-1 combines with J gene TRBJ2-1; no DNA check was done on the table's D call, TRBD2. TRBV21-1 is shown as a pseudogene. The clonotype comes from a man of 80 years or more with active or convalescent COVID-19. Sequenced sample: peripheral blood. CDR3 region: CASTRSRTSGGTASSYNEQFF. The CDR3 bases are TGTGCCAGCACCCGGAGCCGGACTAGCGGGGGGACGGCAAGCTCCTACAATGAGCAGTTCTTC.